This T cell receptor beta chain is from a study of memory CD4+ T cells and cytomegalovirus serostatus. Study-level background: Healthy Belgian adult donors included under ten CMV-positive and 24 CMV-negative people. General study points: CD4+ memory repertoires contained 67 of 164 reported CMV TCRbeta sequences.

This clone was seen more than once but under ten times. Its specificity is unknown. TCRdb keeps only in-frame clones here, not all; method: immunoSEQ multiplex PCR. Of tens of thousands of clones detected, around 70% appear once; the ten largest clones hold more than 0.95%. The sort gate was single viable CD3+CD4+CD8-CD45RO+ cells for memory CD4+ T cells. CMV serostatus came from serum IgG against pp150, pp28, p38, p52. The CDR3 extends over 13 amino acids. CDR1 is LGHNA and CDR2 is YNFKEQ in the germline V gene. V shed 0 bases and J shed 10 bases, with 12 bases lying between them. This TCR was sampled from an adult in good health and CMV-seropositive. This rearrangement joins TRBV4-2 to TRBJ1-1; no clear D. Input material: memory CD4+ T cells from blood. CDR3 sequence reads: CASSQDSGSGAFF. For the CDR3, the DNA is TGTGCCAGCAGCCAAGACTCCGGGAGTGGAGCTTTCTTT.